The T cell receptor beta chain under discussion was sequenced for a study of T cells in Graves' hyperthyroidism and ophthalmopathy. Authors of the study amplified TCR beta CDR3 regions from RNA transcripts. An initial round of RT-PCR targeting the TCR CDR3 relied on the HTBI primer set. TCRdb reprocessed the multiplex PCR reads via MiXCR and lists one record per CDR3 protein. The table lists roughly 700,000 distinct CDR3 sequences, 14% of them singletons. CDR1 is MNHEY and CDR2 is SMNVEV in the germline V gene (reference sequence). Trimming at V came to 5 bases and at J to 1 base, leaving 5 bases not matched to a gene. CDR3 length: 14 residues.

V gene TRBV27 combines with J gene TRBJ2-7; TRBD1 matches at 7 bases. Material for sequencing was blood. The source is a woman younger than 30 with Graves' hyperthyroidism. CDR3 in DNA: TGTGCCAGCAGTATGGACAGGAAATCCTACGAGCAGTACTTC. Translated, it gives CASSMDRKSYEQYF.